This is a list of T cell receptor beta chains from one sample in a study of identical twins. TCRdb re-analysed the 5' RACE reads in MiXCR, keeping a single row per CDR3 protein. This sample has hundreds of thousands of distinct CDR3 sequences; roughly 6.2% occur once, and the top ten carry 1.5% to 2%. The sequenced sample consisted of naive T cells sorted from blood. The receptor set was obtained from a man between 18 and 35 years old in good health. Both conserved end residues are part of each CDR3. D genes are given only for firm matches. Expanded clones are given a class, and other clones once, few, many or no size at all.

clone_size	j_call	v_call	d_call	cdr3_aa	cdr3_nt
many	TRBJ1-6	TRBV6-5	-	CASSLAGLSSYNSPLHF	TGTGCCAGCAGTTTAGCGGGGCTAAGCTCCTATAATTCACCCCTCCACTTT
-	TRBJ2-3	TRBV29-1	TRBD1	CSVGLTGHTDTQYF	TGCAGCGTGGGCTTGACAGGGCACACAGATACGCAGTATTTT
many	TRBJ2-7	TRBV15	-	CATSTSSTYEQYF	TGTGCCACCAGCACCTCGAGTACCTACGAGCAGTACTTC
-	TRBJ1-4	TRBV2	TRBD1	CASRHRTGIFEKLFF	TGTGCCAGCAGACACCGGACAGGGATTTTTGAAAAACTGTTTTTT
-	TRBJ1-5	TRBV5-1	TRBD1	CASSLTGDRQPQHF	TGCGCCAGCAGCTTGACAGGGGATCGTCAGCCCCAGCATTTT
-	TRBJ1-1	TRBV10-3	-	CAISESWRKNTEAFF	TGTGCCATCAGTGAGTCGTGGCGGAAGAACACTGAAGCTTTCTTT
-	TRBJ2-5	TRBV29-1	-	CSVGLRQQPTQYF	TGCAGCGTTGGATTACGGCAGCAGCCGACCCAGTACTTC
few	TRBJ2-3	TRBV12-3/TRBV12-4	-	CASSSLGERPSTDTQYF	TGTGCCAGCAGTTCGTTGGGCGAGCGTCCGAGCACAGATACGCAGTATTTT
many	TRBJ1-4	TRBV7-2	-	CASSFDGRYEKLFF	TGTGCCAGCAGCTTTGATGGTCGATATGAAAAACTGTTTTTT
-	TRBJ2-2	TRBV4-1	TRBD1	CASSQDLRQGRTGELFF	TGCGCCAGCAGCCAAGATTTGCGACAGGGACGCACCGGGGAGCTGTTTTTT
many	TRBJ2-1	TRBV20-1	-	CSASPEPGYNEQFF	TGCAGTGCTAGCCCCGAGCCTGGGTACAATGAGCAGTTCTTC
-	TRBJ1-2	TRBV20-1	-	CSARDRQGRANYGYTF	TGCAGTGCTAGAGATCGGCAGGGCCGAGCTAACTATGGCTACACCTTC
-	TRBJ2-1	TRBV5-1	-	CASSLKTRFVPFF	TGCGCCAGCAGCTTGAAAACTAGATTTGTTCCGTTCTTC
many	TRBJ1-1	TRBV10-3	-	CATGQVDTEAFF	TGTGCCACCGGGCAGGTAGACACTGAAGCTTTCTTT
-	TRBJ1-2	TRBV12-3/TRBV12-4	TRBD1	CASSSTGTGAIIYGYTF	TGTGCCAGCAGTTCCACCGGGACAGGGGCGATAATCTATGGCTACACCTTC
many	TRBJ2-7	TRBV12-3/TRBV12-4	-	CASSLAPYYEQYF	TGTGCCAGCAGTTTGGCCCCATACTACGAGCAGTACTTC
many	TRBJ2-7	TRBV7-6	TRBD1	CASSFSRTGDDSYEQYF	TGTGCCAGCAGCTTTTCGAGGACAGGGGACGACTCCTACGAGCAGTACTTC
-	TRBJ2-3	TRBV20-1	TRBD2	CSARGGAGATDTQYF	TGCAGTGCTAGAGGGGGAGCGGGGGCCACAGATACGCAGTATTTT
many	TRBJ2-2	TRBV20-1	TRBD2	CSARRPGLGNTGELFF	TGCAGTGCTAGGCGTCCGGGACTAGGGAACACCGGGGAGCTGTTTTTT
many	TRBJ1-1	TRBV5-1	-	CASSLAPGMNTEAFF	TGCGCCAGCAGCTTGGCCCCAGGGATGAACACTGAAGCTTTCTTT
many	TRBJ1-1	TRBV7-9	-	CASSLVRRLNTEAFF	TGTGCCAGCAGCTTAGTCCGGCGGCTGAACACTGAAGCTTTCTTT
-	TRBJ2-3	TRBV6-5	-	CASSYAGDTQYF	TGTGCCAGCAGTTACGCGGGAGATACGCAGTATTTT
many	TRBJ2-1	TRBV15	TRBD1	CATSSGQGVNEQFF	TGTGCCACCAGCAGCGGACAGGGAGTAAATGAGCAGTTCTTC
-	TRBJ2-1	TRBV4-2	-	CASSQDGGLGNEQFF	TGTGCCAGCAGCCAAGATGGCGGGCTAGGCAATGAGCAGTTCTTC
few	TRBJ1-2	TRBV7-9	-	CASSPERSGLNYGYTF	TGTGCCAGCAGCCCGGAGCGGTCGGGGTTAAACTATGGCTACACCTTC
few	TRBJ2-7	TRBV5-1	-	CASSLAQGRTYEQYF	TGCGCCAGCAGCTTGGCCCAGGGCCGGACCTACGAGCAGTACTTC
many	TRBJ2-7	TRBV20-1	TRBD2	CSAHPGLAGLGYEQYF	TGCAGTGCCCACCCGGGACTAGCGGGATTAGGCTACGAGCAGTACTTC
many	TRBJ2-1	TRBV3-1	-	CASSQTGGGQFF	TGTGCCAGCAGCCAAACAGGAGGTGGGCAGTTCTTC
many	TRBJ2-7	TRBV12-3/TRBV12-4	-	CASSQTRTYEQYF	TGTGCCAGCAGCCAGACGAGGACCTACGAGCAGTACTTC
-	TRBJ1-6	TRBV11-2	-	CASSLESRDNSPLHF	TGTGCCAGCAGCTTAGAAAGCAGGGATAATTCACCCCTCCACTTT
-	TRBJ1-1	TRBV11-3	-	CASSEPWTPGRTEAFF	TGTGCCAGCAGCGAGCCGTGGACACCCGGTAGGACTGAAGCTTTCTTT
many	TRBJ2-6	TRBV10-3	-	CAISVFRTGVSGANVLTF	TGTGCCATCAGTGTATTCCGAACGGGAGTATCTGGGGCCAACGTCCTGACTTTC
-	TRBJ2-1	TRBV20-1	-	CSAARGVEQFF	TGCAGTGCTGCCAGGGGGGTTGAGCAGTTCTTC
few	TRBJ1-2	TRBV6-5	-	CASSYSRGLNYGYTF	TGTGCCAGCAGTTACTCCCGGGGGTTGAACTATGGCTACACCTTC
-	TRBJ1-1	TRBV5-1	TRBD1	CASSPGQGAITEAFF	TGCGCCAGCAGCCCTGGACAGGGGGCTATCACTGAAGCTTTCTTT
many	TRBJ2-1	TRBV29-1	TRBD2	CSTRTSGLFNEQFF	TGCAGCACACGAACTAGCGGGCTATTCAATGAGCAGTTCTTC
few	TRBJ2-1	TRBV5-1	TRBD1	CASSLETGTGLLSYNEQFF	TGCGCCAGCAGCTTGGAGACCGGGACAGGCCTTTTATCTTACAATGAGCAGTTCTTC
few	TRBJ1-2	TRBV29-1	-	CSVTDGTFNLYGYTF	TGCAGCGTGACCGACGGGACCTTTAATCTCTATGGCTACACCTTC
many	TRBJ1-1	TRBV5-5	-	CASSLWWMNTEAFF	TGTGCCAGCAGCTTGTGGTGGATGAACACTGAAGCTTTCTTT
-	TRBJ1-6	TRBV4-3	-	CASSQDYRTDNSPLHF	TGCGCCAGCAGCCAAGATTATCGAACAGACAATTCACCCCTCCACTTT
many	TRBJ2-1	TRBV7-8	TRBD2	CASSFPGGGGRAYNEQFF	TGTGCCAGCAGCTTTCCGGGAGGTGGGGGACGGGCCTACAATGAGCAGTTCTTC
-	TRBJ2-3	TRBV14	-	CASSQDGGDRTDTQYF	TGTGCCAGCAGCCAAGATGGGGGCGATAGGACAGATACGCAGTATTTT
-	TRBJ1-1	TRBV19	-	CASTRRALNTEAFF	TGTGCCAGTACCCGCCGGGCCCTAAACACTGAAGCTTTCTTT